These T cell receptor beta chains were read from a single sample in a study of blood T cell repertoires in COVID-19. Libraries were prepared by immunoSEQ multiplex PCR; TCRdb keeps only in-frame clonotypes and omits some of them. The data contain about 180,000 clones, 80% to 90% of them singletons. Sequences were obtained from peripheral blood. The receptors were gathered from a human donor with active or convalescent COVID-19. The donor label of this sample is uncertain. CDR3s include the opening cysteine and the closing phenylalanine or tryptophan. The D gene is left open where the match is weak. A row's size may be missing; if present it is once, few, many or a size class.

J gene: TRBJ2-3; D gene: TRBD2; clone size: -; V gene: TRBV14; CDR3 protein: CASSDGTSVPSTDTQYF; CDR3 DNA: TGTGCCAGCAGCGACGGGACTAGCGTACCTAGCACAGATACGCAGTATTTT
J gene: TRBJ2-7; D gene: TRBD2; clone size: -; V gene: TRBV5-1; CDR3 protein: CASSRTLSGTSGVYEQYF; CDR3 DNA: TGCGCCAGCAGCCGAACACTGTCCGGGACTAGCGGTGTTTACGAGCAGTACTTC
J gene: TRBJ1-2; D gene: TRBD1; clone size: -; V gene: TRBV9; CDR3 protein: CASSLLRQGAGDYGYTF; CDR3 DNA: TGTGCCAGCAGCCTCCTTCGACAGGGGGCTGGCGACTATGGCTACACCTTC
J gene: TRBJ1-2; D gene: TRBD1; clone size: -; V gene: TRBV5-4; CDR3 protein: CASRNQGAAGGYTF; CDR3 DNA: TGTGCCAGCAGGAACCAGGGGGCGGCGGGTGGCTACACCTTC
J gene: TRBJ2-7; D gene: -; clone size: -; V gene: TRBV18; CDR3 protein: CASSPNRSYEQYF; CDR3 DNA: TGTGCCAGCTCACCGAACAGGAGCTACGAGCAGTACTTC
J gene: TRBJ2-7; D gene: TRBD1; clone size: few; V gene: TRBV4-3; CDR3 protein: CASSQVSGGYEQYF; CDR3 DNA: TGCGCCAGCAGCCAAGTTTCAGGGGGATACGAGCAGTACTTC
J gene: TRBJ2-1; D gene: -; clone size: once; V gene: TRBV29-1; CDR3 protein: CSVEEDSYNEQFF; CDR3 DNA: TGCAGCGTTGAGGAGGACAGCTACAATGAGCAGTTCTTC
J gene: TRBJ2-3; D gene: TRBD2; clone size: -; V gene: TRBV11-3; CDR3 protein: CASSSSSGPRYTQYF; CDR3 DNA: TGTGCCAGCAGCTCCTCTAGCGGCCCCCGGTATACGCAGTATTTT
J gene: TRBJ2-7; D gene: TRBD1; clone size: -; V gene: TRBV28; CDR3 protein: CASSSQQGGPLYKQYF; CDR3 DNA: TGTGCCAGCAGCTCACAACAGGGGGGACCACTCTACAAGCAGTACTTC
J gene: TRBJ2-5; D gene: TRBD1; clone size: -; V gene: TRBV28; CDR3 protein: CASSATQGSETQYF; CDR3 DNA: TGTGCCAGCAGTGCAACACAGGGGTCAGAGACCCAGTACTTC
J gene: TRBJ1-1; D gene: -; clone size: -; V gene: TRBV3-1/TRBV3-2; CDR3 protein: CASSQEGSDREAFF; CDR3 DNA: TGTGCCAGCAGCCAAGAGGGGAGCGACCGTGAAGCTTTCTTT
J gene: TRBJ2-7; D gene: -; clone size: -; V gene: TRBV6-5; CDR3 protein: CASSSVITSSYEQYF; CDR3 DNA: TGTGCCAGCAGCAGCGTTATAACGTCCTCCTACGAGCAGTACTTC